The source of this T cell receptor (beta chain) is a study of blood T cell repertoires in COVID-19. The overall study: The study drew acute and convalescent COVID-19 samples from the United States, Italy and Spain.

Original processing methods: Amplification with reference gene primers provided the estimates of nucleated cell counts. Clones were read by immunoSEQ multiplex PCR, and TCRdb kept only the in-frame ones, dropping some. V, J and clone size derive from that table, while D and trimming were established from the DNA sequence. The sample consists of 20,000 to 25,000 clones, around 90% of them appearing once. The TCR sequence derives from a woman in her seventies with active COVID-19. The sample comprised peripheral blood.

The CDR3 nucleotides are TGTGCCAGTAGTTCAAGGACTAGCGTCTACGAGCAGTACTTC. Translated, it gives CASSSRTSVYEQYF. J is TRBJ2-7 and V is TRBV19; the match to TRBD2 covers 9 bases. Germline loops: CDR1 LNHDA, CDR2 SQIVND (reference sequence). V dropped 5 bases and J dropped 3; count of bases not matched to a gene: 5. The CDR3 loop spans 14 amino acids.